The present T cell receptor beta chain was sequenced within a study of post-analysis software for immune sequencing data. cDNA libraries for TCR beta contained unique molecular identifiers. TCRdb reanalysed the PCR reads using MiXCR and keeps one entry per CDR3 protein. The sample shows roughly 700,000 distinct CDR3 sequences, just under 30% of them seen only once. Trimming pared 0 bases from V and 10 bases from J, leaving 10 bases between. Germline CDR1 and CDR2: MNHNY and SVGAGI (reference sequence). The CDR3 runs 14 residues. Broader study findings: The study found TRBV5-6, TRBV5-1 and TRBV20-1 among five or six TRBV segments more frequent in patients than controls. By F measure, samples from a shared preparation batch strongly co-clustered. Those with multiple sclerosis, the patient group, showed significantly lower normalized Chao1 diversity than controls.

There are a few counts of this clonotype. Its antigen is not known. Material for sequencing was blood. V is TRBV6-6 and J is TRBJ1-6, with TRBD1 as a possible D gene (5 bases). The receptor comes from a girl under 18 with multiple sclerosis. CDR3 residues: CASSYSGDWSPLHF. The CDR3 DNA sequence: TGTGCCAGCAGTTACTCGGGGGATTGGTCACCCCTCCACTTT.